Listed below are T cell receptor beta chains from one sample, sequenced in a study of T cell changes during pregnancy in multiple sclerosis. The protocol was immunoSEQ multiplex PCR, while the TCRdb copy is restricted to in-frame clones and leaves out a portion. The data contain 60,000 to 70,000 clones, around 92% of them seen just once; the ten biggest clones take up about 2.2%. Sequenced here: peripheral blood, sampled in the third trimester of pregnancy. These TCRs come from a female donor in good health, enrolled as a control in a pregnancy study. CDR3s include the opening cysteine and the closing phenylalanine or tryptophan. A D gene is named only where the DNA matches it firmly. Expanded clones are given a class, and other clones once, few, many or no size at all.

d_gene: -; v_gene: TRBV15; j_gene: TRBJ2-1; abundance: -; CDR3aa: CATSSVPDSYNEQFF; CDR3nt: TGTGCCACCAGCAGCGTGCCAGACTCCTACAATGAGCAGTTCTTC
d_gene: TRBD2; v_gene: TRBV7-9; j_gene: TRBJ2-3; abundance: -; CDR3aa: CASSPRRVAGYTDTQYF; CDR3nt: TGTGCCAGCAGCCCCCGCCGGGTAGCGGGATACACAGATACGCAGTATTTT
d_gene: -; v_gene: TRBV19; j_gene: TRBJ2-7; abundance: -; CDR3aa: CASSIQGPYEQYF; CDR3nt: TGTGCCAGTAGTATACAGGGCCCCTACGAGCAGTACTTC
d_gene: TRBD1; v_gene: TRBV27; j_gene: TRBJ1-1; abundance: -; CDR3aa: CASSLYPPDRGARNTEAFF; CDR3nt: TGTGCCAGCAGTTTATACCCCCCAGACAGGGGCGCTCGGAACACTGAAGCTTTCTTT
d_gene: TRBD1; v_gene: TRBV19; j_gene: TRBJ2-7; abundance: once; CDR3aa: CASANRGRDEQYF; CDR3nt: TGTGCCAGTGCAAACAGGGGGCGCGACGAGCAGTACTTC
d_gene: TRBD1; v_gene: TRBV10-3; j_gene: TRBJ1-6; abundance: -; CDR3aa: CAIREDRNNSPLHF; CDR3nt: TGTGCCATCAGGGAGGACAGGAATAATTCACCCCTCCACTTT
d_gene: -; v_gene: TRBV19; j_gene: TRBJ1-1; abundance: -; CDR3aa: CASSIGLGAGLNTEAFF; CDR3nt: TGTGCCAGTAGTATTGGTTTGGGGGCAGGCCTGAACACTGAAGCTTTCTTT
d_gene: -; v_gene: TRBV7-8; j_gene: TRBJ1-3; abundance: -; CDR3aa: CASSQDSNSGNTIYF; CDR3nt: TGTGCCAGCAGCCAGGACTCCAACTCTGGAAACACCATATATTTT
d_gene: -; v_gene: TRBV10-2; j_gene: TRBJ2-2; abundance: -; CDR3aa: CASSWTGNTGELFF; CDR3nt: TGCGCCAGCAGTTGGACTGGGAACACCGGGGAGCTGTTTTTT
d_gene: -; v_gene: TRBV4-1; j_gene: TRBJ1-1; abundance: -; CDR3aa: CASSQDLLGSRDVAFF; CDR3nt: TGCGCCAGCAGCCAAGATTTATTGGGGAGCCGAGACGTGGCTTTCTTT
d_gene: -; v_gene: TRBV6-1; j_gene: TRBJ1-6; abundance: -; CDR3aa: CASRDTNNSPLHF; CDR3nt: TGTGCCAGCAGGGACACCAATAATTCACCCCTCCACTTT
d_gene: -; v_gene: TRBV30; j_gene: TRBJ2-2; abundance: -; CDR3aa: CAWSVLGELFF; CDR3nt: TGTGCCTGGAGTGTACTCGGGGAGCTGTTTTTT
d_gene: -; v_gene: TRBV5-1; j_gene: TRBJ1-1; abundance: -; CDR3aa: CASSWAGTPEIDTEAFF; CDR3nt: TGCGCCAGCAGCTGGGCCGGGACACCTGAGATCGACACTGAAGCTTTCTTT
d_gene: -; v_gene: TRBV7-9; j_gene: TRBJ1-4; abundance: few; CDR3aa: CASSPLTGNEKLFF; CDR3nt: TGTGCCAGCAGCCCCCTAACAGGAAATGAAAAACTGTTTTTT
d_gene: -; v_gene: TRBV29-1; j_gene: TRBJ1-2; abundance: -; CDR3aa: CSVALAGGVGYTF; CDR3nt: TGCAGCGTTGCTCTCGCGGGTGGAGTAGGCTACACCTTC
d_gene: TRBD2; v_gene: TRBV10-3; j_gene: TRBJ2-1; abundance: few; CDR3aa: CAISADSGTRNEQFF; CDR3nt: TGTGCCATCAGTGCAGACTCCGGGACTAGGAATGAGCAGTTCTTC
d_gene: -; v_gene: TRBV28; j_gene: TRBJ2-4; abundance: -; CDR3aa: CASSSPGSAKNIQYF; CDR3nt: TGTGCCAGCAGTTCCCCGGGGTCCGCCAAAAACATTCAGTACTTC
d_gene: TRBD2; v_gene: TRBV19; j_gene: TRBJ2-5; abundance: once; CDR3aa: CASSIAGGGETQYF; CDR3nt: TGTGCCAGTAGTATCGCCGGGGGGGGTGAGACCCAGTACTTC
d_gene: TRBD1; v_gene: TRBV28; j_gene: TRBJ2-6; abundance: -; CDR3aa: CASSLYGTGTFGANVLTF; CDR3nt: TGTGCCAGCAGTTTATATGGGACAGGGACTTTTGGGGCCAACGTCCTGACTTTC
d_gene: -; v_gene: TRBV27; j_gene: TRBJ2-7; abundance: -; CDR3aa: CASSPGVHEQYF; CDR3nt: TGTGCCAGCAGTCCAGGGGTCCACGAGCAGTACTTC
d_gene: TRBD2; v_gene: TRBV4-1; j_gene: TRBJ2-3; abundance: -; CDR3aa: CASTPTSGGTDTQYF; CDR3nt: TGCGCCAGCACCCCGACTAGCGGGGGCACAGATACGCAGTATTTT
d_gene: TRBD1; v_gene: TRBV11-3; j_gene: TRBJ2-3; abundance: -; CDR3aa: CASSLGTGRTDTQYF; CDR3nt: TGTGCCAGCAGCTTAGGGACAGGACGCACAGATACGCAGTATTTT
d_gene: TRBD1; v_gene: TRBV4-1; j_gene: TRBJ1-5; abundance: -; CDR3aa: CASSDPSGGLNQPQHF; CDR3nt: TGCGCCAGCAGCGACCCCTCAGGGGGCCTCAATCAGCCCCAGCATTTT
d_gene: -; v_gene: TRBV19; j_gene: TRBJ2-7; abundance: -; CDR3aa: CASSLTGSSYEQYF; CDR3nt: TGTGCCAGTAGTCTTACCGGGAGCTCCTACGAGCAGTACTTC
d_gene: -; v_gene: TRBV6-1; j_gene: TRBJ2-1; abundance: -; CDR3aa: CASSVLDPGNEQFF; CDR3nt: TGTGCCAGCAGTGTACTAGATCCCGGCAATGAGCAGTTCTTC
d_gene: -; v_gene: TRBV2; j_gene: TRBJ1-6; abundance: once; CDR3aa: CASKSRASYNSPLHF; CDR3nt: TGTGCCAGCAAATCCAGGGCCTCCTATAATTCACCCCTCCACTTT
d_gene: TRBD1; v_gene: TRBV10-3; j_gene: TRBJ1-5; abundance: -; CDR3aa: CAISKDREPSQPQHF; CDR3nt: TGTGCCATCAGTAAGGACAGGGAACCATCTCAGCCCCAGCATTTT
d_gene: TRBD2; v_gene: TRBV28; j_gene: TRBJ2-3; abundance: -; CDR3aa: CASRSTSGSADTQYF; CDR3nt: TGTGCCAGCAGATCTACTAGCGGGTCTGCAGATACGCAGTATTTT
d_gene: TRBD1; v_gene: TRBV11-2; j_gene: TRBJ1-1; abundance: -; CDR3aa: CASSLETGALMNTEAFF; CDR3nt: TGTGCCAGCAGCTTAGAGACAGGGGCCTTAATGAACACTGAAGCTTTCTTT
d_gene: -; v_gene: TRBV5-4; j_gene: TRBJ2-5; abundance: -; CDR3aa: CASSRSLGGGETQYF; CDR3nt: TGTGCCAGCAGCCGTTCCCTCGGGGGAGGAGAGACCCAGTACTTC
d_gene: TRBD1; v_gene: TRBV11-2; j_gene: TRBJ2-4; abundance: -; CDR3aa: CASRPTSRDRVYF; CDR3nt: TGTGCCAGCAGGCCAACAAGCCGGGACAGGGTGTACTTC
d_gene: TRBD2; v_gene: TRBV7-2; j_gene: TRBJ2-1; abundance: -; CDR3aa: CASSLRLAGGYNEQFF; CDR3nt: TGTGCCAGCAGCTTAAGACTAGCGGGAGGCTACAATGAGCAGTTCTTC
d_gene: -; v_gene: TRBV6-5; j_gene: TRBJ2-7; abundance: -; CDR3aa: CASNRGGDPYEQYF; CDR3nt: TGTGCCAGCAACAGAGGAGGGGACCCCTACGAGCAGTACTTC
d_gene: TRBD2; v_gene: TRBV4-1; j_gene: TRBJ2-3; abundance: -; CDR3aa: CASSQDLAGLRTDTQYF; CDR3nt: TGCGCCAGCAGCCAAGACCTAGCGGGACTCCGCACAGATACGCAGTATTTT
d_gene: TRBD2; v_gene: TRBV28; j_gene: TRBJ2-7; abundance: few; CDR3aa: CASSSPGLAGGYEQYF; CDR3nt: TGTGCCAGCAGTTCCCCCGGACTAGCGGGAGGCTACGAGCAGTACTTC
d_gene: -; v_gene: TRBV5-4; j_gene: TRBJ1-5; abundance: -; CDR3aa: CASSLEPGNQPQHF; CDR3nt: TGTGCCAGCAGCTTGGAACCTGGCAACCAGCCCCAGCATTTT
d_gene: -; v_gene: TRBV10-2; j_gene: TRBJ1-6; abundance: -; CDR3aa: CASNGSGNSPLHF; CDR3nt: TGCGCCAGCAATGGCAGCGGGAATTCACCCCTCCACTTT
d_gene: -; v_gene: TRBV25-1; j_gene: TRBJ1-5; abundance: -; CDR3aa: CASSVGNQPQHF; CDR3nt: TGTGCCAGCAGTGTAGGCAATCAGCCCCAGCATTTT
d_gene: TRBD2; v_gene: TRBV6-1; j_gene: TRBJ2-5; abundance: -; CDR3aa: CASSETPGLHAVWTQYF; CDR3nt: TGTGCCAGCAGTGAGACACCGGGACTACACGCAGTGTGGACCCAGTACTTC
d_gene: TRBD2; v_gene: TRBV2; j_gene: TRBJ2-5; abundance: -; CDR3aa: CASSESLAGQETQYF; CDR3nt: TGTGCCAGCAGTGAATCCCTAGCGGGGCAAGAGACCCAGTACTTC
d_gene: -; v_gene: TRBV29-1; j_gene: TRBJ1-4; abundance: -; CDR3aa: CSVGNGVGANEKLFF; CDR3nt: TGCAGCGTTGGGAATGGGGTGGGAGCTAATGAAAAACTGTTTTTT
d_gene: TRBD1; v_gene: TRBV10-3; j_gene: TRBJ2-3; abundance: -; CDR3aa: CAISEGQGATDTQYF; CDR3nt: TGTGCCATCAGTGAGGGACAGGGGGCAACAGATACGCAGTATTTT
d_gene: -; v_gene: TRBV5-4; j_gene: TRBJ2-7; abundance: once; CDR3aa: CASSYTGDEQYF; CDR3nt: TGTGCCAGCAGCTATACCGGGGACGAGCAGTACTTC
d_gene: -; v_gene: TRBV5-1; j_gene: TRBJ1-1; abundance: -; CDR3aa: CASSLTGRRNTEAFF; CDR3nt: TGCGCCAGCAGCTTGACAGGGAGAAGGAACACTGAAGCTTTCTTT
d_gene: TRBD1; v_gene: TRBV28; j_gene: TRBJ1-2; abundance: -; CDR3aa: CASSSDRGYGYTF; CDR3nt: TGTGCCAGCAGTTCCGACAGGGGCTATGGCTACACCTTC
d_gene: -; v_gene: TRBV19; j_gene: TRBJ2-1; abundance: -; CDR3aa: CASSMGSNEQFF; CDR3nt: TGTGCCAGTAGTATGGGCAGCAATGAGCAGTTCTTC
d_gene: -; v_gene: TRBV28; j_gene: TRBJ1-4; abundance: once; CDR3aa: CASSLRGGVKLFF; CDR3nt: TGTGCCAGCAGTTTAAGGGGTGGAGTAAAACTGTTTTTT
d_gene: -; v_gene: TRBV6-5; j_gene: TRBJ2-6; abundance: -; CDR3aa: CASSYGGEANVLTF; CDR3nt: TGTGCCAGCAGTTATGGGGGCGAGGCCAACGTCCTGACTTTC
d_gene: TRBD2; v_gene: TRBV11-2; j_gene: TRBJ2-7; abundance: -; CDR3aa: CASSIASGRNEQYF; CDR3nt: TGTGCCAGCAGCATCGCTAGCGGGAGGAACGAGCAGTACTTC
d_gene: TRBD2; v_gene: TRBV7-7; j_gene: TRBJ2-3; abundance: -; CDR3aa: CASSLPRTSGRGSSTDTQYF; CDR3nt: TGTGCTAGCAGCCTCCCCCGGACTAGCGGGAGGGGGTCGAGCACAGATACGCAGTATTTT
d_gene: TRBD1; v_gene: TRBV23-1; j_gene: TRBJ2-7; abundance: -; CDR3aa: CASSQGDRGLDEQYF; CDR3nt: TGCGCCAGCAGTCAAGGGGACAGGGGGCTTGACGAGCAGTACTTC
d_gene: TRBD2; v_gene: TRBV4-2; j_gene: TRBJ2-1; abundance: -; CDR3aa: CASSPAGGAPHNEQFF; CDR3nt: TGTGCCAGCAGCCCAGCCGGGGGGGCTCCCCACAATGAGCAGTTCTTC